This T cell receptor (beta chain) emerged from a study of blood T cell repertoires in COVID-19. The CDR3 has 17 residues. From germline, CDR1 is KGHSH and CDR2 LQKENI. J lost 4 bases, V lost 1 base, and 8 bases had no gene match. Here immunoSEQ multiplex PCR was the method, and the copy in TCRdb shows in-frame clones only, minus some. The data contain around 140,000 clones, approximately 89% of them seen just once; the ten biggest clones take up less than 2%. This chain joins TRBV18 and TRBJ2-3, with 10 bases lining up with TRBD2. The sequence came from a woman aged 50 to 65 with acute or convalescent COVID-19. Sequencing was carried out using peripheral blood. The CDR3 sequence is CASSPRSLAGTPDTQYF. Written as DNA, the CDR3 is TGTGCCAGCTCACCACGGTCACTAGCGGGGACCCCAGATACGCAGTATTTT.